This T cell receptor (beta chain) was captured in a study of regulatory and conventional T cells in RAG deficiency (dated by TCRdb to about 2017). Notes on the research overall: To compare the diversity and composition of the repertoires of Treg, conventional CD4+ and CD8+ T cells between RAG-deficient patients and healthy controls, the study applied high-throughput TCR beta sequencing.

For repertoire analyses, the comparison group consisted of roughly eight healthy control donors. Before genomic DNA extraction, CD8+ T cells without CD4 were isolated from blood. Results and caveats for the whole study, not just this receptor: Markedly lower Shannon entropy and higher Simpson indices were observed in RAG-deficient patients than in control T-cell subpopulations. In Omenn syndrome and CID/AS patients compared with controls, 75 to 100-fold fewer unique TCR beta sequences were detected from Treg cells, versus around 9.5-fold fewer for other subsets. Shorter CDR3 lengths were found in all patient T-cell subsets, and >75% Treg-Tconv repertoire overlap at nucleotide and amino acid level was observed in Omenn syndrome patients. Sorted CD25-high CD127-low cells from Omenn syndrome patients may represent peripherally activated cells rather than bona fide Treg cells. Some T-cell subset analyses were not done for some subjects.

Libraries came from the immunoSEQ multiplex PCR assay. Rearranged TCR beta chain products were amplified from genomic DNA of sorted T-cell subsets and sequenced. Per the original workflow: Shannon entropy and Simpson indices were used to measure the diversity of productive TCR beta rearrangements in each repertoire. To gauge clonal expansion, the frequencies of the 100 most abundant productive TCR beta clonotypes among total reads were added together. The TRB repertoires were evaluated with a self-reactivity index based on amino acid usage at CDR3beta positions 6 and 7. Repertoire analyses used two-way ANOVA; flow cytometric analyses used Student t or Mann-Whitney tests. TCRdb carries this immuneACCESS record with in-frame sequences only. Its versions omit some clonotypes, under half of them owing to an unresolved V gene in the studies checked, with the rest unexplained. V, J and clone size reflect that table, while D and trimming were determined from the DNA. The sample table records about 6,700 clones; more than 75% of these occur just once. The biggest ten clones account for 10% to 15% of the sample.

CDR1 is given as MNHEY and CDR2 as SMNVEV, both from the germline V gene (reference sequence). V is cut back by 11 bases and J by 4 bases, with 15 bases in the junction unmatched. The CDR3 holds 16 amino acids from the cysteine to the phenylalanine. Only the CDR3 DNA stays, 48 bases, in frame from base 1. Worth noting for this clone: Which antigen it targets is not known. Per-base qualities were not stored, and no clone one base away is much larger.

The same sample was also used in a study of regulatory T cells. As noted in the second study: The multiplex PCR used 52 forward TRBV primers and 13 reverse TRBJ primers, with assay-based and computational corrections for amplification bias. Patient repertoires showed restricted unique TRB V-J pairs and skewed V and J gene usage, most marked in regulatory T cells. Between CD3G-deficient patients and healthy controls, the study compared T-cell receptor beta repertoires in sorted regulatory T cells, conventional CD4+ T cells and CD8+ T cells. Ficoll density separation was used to isolate peripheral blood mononuclear cells. CD3+ CD8+ CD4- T cells were isolated on a FACSAria cell sorter. Within the immunoSEQ assay, multiplex PCR amplified rearranged TRB loci from genomic DNA. TRB amplicons were sequenced on an Illumina HiSeq platform. Raw sequences were error-filtered and aligned to reference gene sequences by custom algorithms, then analyzed with the immunoSEQ online tools. Productive and nonproductive TRB rearrangement frequencies were evaluated among both unique and total sequences. Prism software was used to run t tests, Mann-Whitney tests or two-way ANOVA for comparisons between groups.

The sequence was collected from a human donor in good health. Sequencing was done on a sample of CD8+ T cells sorted from blood. The V gene is TRBV27 and the J gene is TRBJ2-5; TRBD2 lines up with 11 middle nucleotides. The CDR3 is CASAPGTSGYTETQYF. The bases read TGTGCCTCCGCCCCTGGGACTAGCGGATACACAGAGACCCAGTACTTC.